This TCR beta chain was profiled in a study of human T cells and chemical hapten exposure. Extraction yielded total RNA from whole blood (unfractionated). CDR1 is SGHRS and CDR2 is YFSETQ in the germline V gene. V lost 0 bases, J lost 2 bases, and 7 bases lay in between. This CDR3 is built from 14 residues. Original processing notes: 96,000 or so TCRs per sample was the median, with a range of roughly 23,224 to 690,600. A single record per CDR3 protein comes from TCRdb applying MiXCR to the 5' RACE reads. The authors' filters were not applied to this entry. This sample has under 150,000 distinct CDR3 sequences, with approximately 19% found just once.

The sequence derives from a human donor in good health. The J gene is TRBJ2-3, the V gene TRBV5-1, with D tentatively TRBD1 (6 bases). CDR3 region: CASSLGDNTDTQYF. CDR3 sequence (DNA): TGCGCCAGCAGCTTGGGGGACAACACAGATACGCAGTATTTT.